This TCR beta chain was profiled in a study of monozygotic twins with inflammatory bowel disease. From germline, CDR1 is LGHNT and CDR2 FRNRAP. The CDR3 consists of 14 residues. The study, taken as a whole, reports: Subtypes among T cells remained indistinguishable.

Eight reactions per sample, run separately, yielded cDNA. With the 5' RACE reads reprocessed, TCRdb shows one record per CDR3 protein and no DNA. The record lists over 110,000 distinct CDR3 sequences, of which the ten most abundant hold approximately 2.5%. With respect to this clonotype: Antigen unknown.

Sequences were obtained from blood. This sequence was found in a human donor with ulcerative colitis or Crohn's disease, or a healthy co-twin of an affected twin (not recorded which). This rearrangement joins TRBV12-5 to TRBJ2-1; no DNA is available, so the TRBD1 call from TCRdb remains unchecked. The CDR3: CASGLVGTANEQFF.